This is a list of T cell receptor beta chains from one sample in a study of cytomegalovirus exposure and HLA in healthy donors. Some clones are missing from TCRdb's copy, which holds only in-frame ones; the method was immunoSEQ multiplex PCR. The sample gives 150,000 to 200,000 clones, more than 75% of which show up once; under 2% is in the top ten. Sequencing was done on a sample of PBMCs. These receptors were obtained from a woman aged 18-35 years in good health and CMV-seronegative. CDR3s leave out the opening cysteine and the closing phenylalanine or tryptophan.

>TRBJ1-2|TRBV7-6
ASSLVGGMGNIYGYT
>TRBJ2-5|TRBV19
ASSMGRGQETQY
>TRBJ1-2|TRBV7-9
ASSLALGDNYGYT
>TRBJ1-3|TRBV15
ATSRDGTGLSSGNTIY
>TRBJ2-2|TRBV7-2
ASSGRSTGELF
>TRBJ1-1|TRBV18
ASSPNRGLDTEAF
>TRBJ2-7|TRBV29-1
SVELDSPYEQY
>TRBJ1-1|TRBV28
ASSLAGRSSAEAF
>TRBJ2-1|TRBV7-9
SSSDSGGYNEQF
>TRBJ1-2|TRBV5-8
ASSFWSSNYGYT
>TRBJ1-2|TRBV5-1
ASSLTDYGYT
>TRBJ1-5|TRBV7-6
ASTPEAGANNQPQH
>TRBJ1-2|TRBV20-1
SPRGGGYT
>TRBJ2-1|TRBV4-2
ASSQDATSGVDEQF
>TRBJ1-2|TRBV11-3
ASSIATGAANYGYT
>TRBJ2-7|TRBV11-2
ASSLDAGSEQY
>TRBJ2-7|TRBV5-6
ASSSDFSYEQY
>TRBJ2-1|TRBV7-8
ASSSPLFNEQF
>TRBJ2-5|TRBV11-2
ASSLGTSGSLGETQY
>TRBJ1-2|TRBV2
ASSWDTSYGYT
>TRBJ2-5|TRBV2
ASSEGSGGMQY
>TRBJ2-5|TRBV29-1
SVEGTAGQETQY
>TRBJ1-2|TRBV5-1
ASSYGTDTNYGYT
>NA|TRBV10-3
AIKTGGQSYEQY
>TRBJ2-7|TRBV6-5
ASSFGGAYEQY
>TRBJ2-3|TRBV19
ASRVQYSTDTQY
>TRBJ1-3|TRBV5-1
ASSQQGEGNTIY
>TRBJ2-1|TRBV7-9
ASSLVWGLAGGYYNEQF
>TRBJ1-4|TRBV9
ASSLPSGGNEKLF
>TRBJ2-3|TRBV9
ASSGLAGVGDTQY
>TRBJ2-7|TRBV5-1
ASSLAYRGLTYEQY
>TRBJ2-1|TRBV19
ASSIDRTGLV
>TRBJ2-7|TRBV11-3
ASSLGSTGAYEQY
>TRBJ2-1|TRBV5-4
ASSTLGLLSYNEQF
>TRBJ2-7|TRBV11-2
ASAVRGSYEQY
>TRBJ1-1|TRBV9
ASSTTGTGNTEAF
>TRBJ2-1|TRBV30
AWSSTFGGEQF
>TRBJ1-2|TRBV19
ASTPQRLGRRGYT
>TRBJ2-2|TRBV4-1
ASSQDSPGELF
>TRBJ2-7|TRBV4-1
ASSQDLAQASEQY
>TRBJ2-1|TRBV7-8
ASSAQDRAQQF
>TRBJ2-7|TRBV15
ATSSDFEQY
>TRBJ2-7|TRBV18
ASSPPGHEQY
>TRBJ2-7|TRBV28
ASSAAGALSYEQY
>NA|TRBV2
ASSGPLSSYEQY
>TRBJ2-7|TRBV28
ASTSGTRAYEQY
>TRBJ2-7|TRBV5-1
ASSLGQGASYEQY
>TRBJ1-1|TRBV30
AWTFADMNTEAF
>TRBJ1-6|TRBV27
ASRSQGSFYNSPLH
>TRBJ2-7|TRBV6-5
ASRDRGWGLYEQY
>TRBJ1-6|TRBV7-8
ASSLAPRGSIDSPLH